This T cell receptor (beta chain) was recorded in a study of shared clonotypes between healthy human individuals (dated by TCRdb to the early 2020s). About the study as a whole: The cohort included three men and two women between 18 and 49 years of age. For each donor, CD4 naive and CD4 memory were each given three plates, CD8 naive was given two plates, and CD8 memory was given one plate. The study deeply sequenced blood TCR repertoires of five healthy adults to estimate repertoire size and the extent of clonotype sharing between individuals. Libraries were prepared and TCR repertoires were sequenced by different laboratories using diverse techniques, in order to increase sequencing depth and limit assay-specific biases. Leukapheresis yielded between about 0.94 and 8.9 billion PBMCs per donor. Overall study outcomes, separate from this receptor: Pairwise subsampling led to the expectation that sequencing depth would affect the degree of clonotype sharing among donors. Higher generation probabilities were observed for clonotypes shared by all four sorted-subset donors than for non-shared clonotypes. Sharing across a few donors was observed for around 4.8% of naive CD4, 3% to 4% of naive CD8, about 2.5% of memory CD4, and less than 0.45% of memory CD8 clonotypes. Because the study included a small number of donors, the genetic and exposure-history diversity represented was limited. Sampling was limited to blood, and TCR repertoires in tissue likely differ from TCR repertoires in blood. Even with the large sequencing depth, rarefaction of the sorted-subset datasets indicated that sequencing was incomplete. Naive subsets generally had larger estimated clonotype richness than memory subsets did.

Healthy HIV-negative adults with no recently reported acute infections or vaccinations were included as donors. Every donor was a Caucasian adult living in Nashville, Tennessee, USA. CD4+ T cells were enriched by magnetic negative selection; naive cells were then positively selected on CD45RA, and the negative fraction formed the memory subset. Blood was collected by leukapheresis, and PBMCs were isolated by Ficoll-Histopaque density gradient centrifugation and then cryopreserved in liquid nitrogen vapor phase. Analytical flow cytometry was used to check the purity and quantity of each magnetically sorted T cell population. Genomic DNA was isolated from every sorted fraction and measured by UV absorbance on a Nanodrop 2000c. The CDR3, cysteine through phenylalanine, is 16 amino acids long. Only CDR3 DNA is held: 48 bases, read in frame from base 1. CDR1 and CDR2 are read off the germline V gene as MDHEN and SYDVKM. Trimming costs V 8 bases and J 3 bases, and their ends lie 17 bases apart.

Concerning this clone: What this receptor recognizes is not known. Nothing much larger sits one base from this clone, and base qualities are not available.

Using the deep immunoSEQ assay, multiplex PCR amplified TCR CDR3 regions from genomic DNA. Extracted genomic DNA from each cell subset was spread evenly across all wells of several immunoSEQ 96-well plates, with each plate serving as a replicate. For sorted subsets, around 200 ng genomic DNA, equal to about 30,000 T cell genomes, was loaded into each replicate PCR. The purified libraries were quantified using a Qubit 3.0 fluorometer, sized with a Bioanalyzer 2100, and then quantified again using the KAPA Library Quantification kit. A separate single-read 150-cycle Illumina NextSeq 550 flow cell was used to sequence each immunoSEQ 96-well plate. The paper's data handling went like this. The immunoSEQ output contained only junctional sequences without quality scores, so filtering could not match that applied to full-length reads. To assign V/J genes and CDR3, sequences were annotated using PyIR, a Python wrapper for IgBLAST v1.9, with IMGT germline references. Reads were removed for weak V/J assignments (E-value above 1e-6), missing CDR3, stop codons, out-of-frame junctions, or ambiguous translated residues. A V3J clonotype was defined by an identical inferred V gene, J gene, and CDR3 amino acid sequence. Percentage overlap between repertoires was computed as shared unique clonotypes divided by the size of the smaller repertoire. RTK rarefaction, the Chao1 estimator, and Recon v2.1 estimates of unobserved clonotypes were used to assess repertoire richness. Generation probabilities for all TCRbeta clonotypes obtained by the gDNA method from several donors were computed using OLGA. This immuneACCESS table, as held by TCRdb, lists in-frame sequences with V and J called but not all clones. Of the missing ones, under half trace to an unresolved V gene in checked studies; the others have no known cause. The D gene and trimming were derived from the DNA, and the V and J assignments and clone size from that table. The sample table records about 2.4 million clones; 93% of these occur just once. The ten largest clones represent about 0.38% of the sample.

The receptor was isolated from a man between 18 and 29 years old in good health. Some clones in this sample may be carry-over from other donors' samples. This sequence uses TRBV28 and TRBJ2-6, with no reliable assignment of the D segment. The sequencing sample was made of naive CD4+ T cells from PBMCs. The cell subset or site label corresponds to: CD45RA+ positively selected. Here is the DNA: TGTGCCAGCGCCCTTGAAAGGTCCCTTGGGGCCAACGTCCTGACTTTC. It specifies CASALERSLGANVLTF.